This T cell receptor beta chain was captured by sequencing in a study of T cells expressing NK-cell markers (TCRdb year 2020). Turning to the overall study: TCR beta-chain repertoires were profiled in sorted CD3+CD56+NKG2C+, CD3+CD56+NKG2C- and CD3+CD56-NKG2C+ T-cell subsets from fewer than 10 donors. Seven of the eight sequenced donors were HCMV-seropositive and one was HCMV-seronegative. The eight sequenced donors were randomly selected healthy volunteers, three men and five women. The libraries were sequenced on Illumina HiSeq 2000/2500, MiSeq or NextSeq, producing 2 x 150 bp reads. The paper as a whole reports these results and caveats: Those dominant clonotypes were again the most abundant among CD3+CD56-NKG2C+ cells in a few donors, at roughly 25-65%. In over 5 donors, the dominant CD3+CD56+NKG2C+ clonotypes were among the top 10 CD8+ clonotypes and accounted for 1.0-7.0% of CD8+ T cells. Whether the expanded NKG2C-expressing T cell clones were specific for HCMV antigens was left unclear.

To determine HCMV serostatus, a commercial ELISA kit was used to detect HCMV-specific IgG in serum. Peripheral blood mononuclear cells were isolated from blood by Ficoll density gradient centrifugation. CDR1 and CDR2, per the germline V gene (reference sequence), are DFQATT and SNEGSKA. The CDR3 holds 15 amino acids from the cysteine to the phenylalanine. Only the protein is available. The reads were generated on an Illumina HiSeq 2000. TCR beta cDNA libraries were made by 5'RACE template switching that added a universal primer site and unique molecular identifiers. cDNA synthesis was primed from the TCR beta constant segment and was followed by two successive PCR amplification steps. For the original study's pipeline: MIGEC handled demultiplexing of the reads and grouping by UMI, while MiTCR was used to assemble and quantify clonotypes. To remove erroneous sequences, TCR cDNA sequences were retained only when supported by two or more reads. The tcR package was used for downstream repertoire analysis, and clonotypes were matched across fractions by CDR3 nucleotide sequence plus V segment. VDJmatch was used to annotate antigen specificity against VDJdb, with one amino acid substitution in CDR3 allowed. One entry per CDR3 protein sequence results from the TCRdb reprocessing of the reads, with DNA left out. The V and J calls come from TCRdb's annotation, not from the publication. The table for this sample shows about 260,000 distinct CDR3 sequences. The top ten constitute more than 3.5% of the sample.

In the case of this clonotype: Its antigen remains unidentified.

The sequence came from a woman between 18 and 69 years old in good health. The specimen was blood T cells: a sorted CD56 or NKG2C T cell subset, CD4+ or CD8+ T cells, or bulk PBMC T cells (not recorded which). The chain uses TRBV20-1 and TRBJ2-3; TCRdb outputs TRBD1, but without DNA this stays unchecked. The CDR3 protein sequence reads: CSAITPGHRTDTQYF.